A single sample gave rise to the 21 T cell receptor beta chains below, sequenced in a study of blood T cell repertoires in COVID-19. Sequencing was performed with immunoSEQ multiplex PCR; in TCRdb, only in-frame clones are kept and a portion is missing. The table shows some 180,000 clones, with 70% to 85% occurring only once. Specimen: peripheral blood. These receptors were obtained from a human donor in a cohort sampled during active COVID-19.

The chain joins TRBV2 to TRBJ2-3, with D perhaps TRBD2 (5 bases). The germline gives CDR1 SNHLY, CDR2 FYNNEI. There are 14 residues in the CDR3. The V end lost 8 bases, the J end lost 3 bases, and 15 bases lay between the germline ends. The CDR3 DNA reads TGTGCCAGCCGAGAGCGGTCAAGGACAGATACGCAGTATTTT. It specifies CASRERSRTDTQYF.

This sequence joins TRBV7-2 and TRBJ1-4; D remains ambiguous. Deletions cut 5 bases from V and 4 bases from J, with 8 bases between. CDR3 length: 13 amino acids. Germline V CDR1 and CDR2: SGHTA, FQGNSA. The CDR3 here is CASSLGFNEKLFF. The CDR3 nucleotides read TGTGCCAGCAGCCTGGGCTTTAATGAAAAACTGTTTTTT.

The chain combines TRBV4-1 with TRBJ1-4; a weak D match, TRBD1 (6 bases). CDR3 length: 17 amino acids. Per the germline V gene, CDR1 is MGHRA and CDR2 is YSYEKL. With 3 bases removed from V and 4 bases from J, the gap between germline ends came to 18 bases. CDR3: CASSQVAGATFNEKLFF. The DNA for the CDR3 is TGCGCCAGCAGCCAGGTAGCGGGGGCCACCTTTAATGAAAAACTGTTTTTT.

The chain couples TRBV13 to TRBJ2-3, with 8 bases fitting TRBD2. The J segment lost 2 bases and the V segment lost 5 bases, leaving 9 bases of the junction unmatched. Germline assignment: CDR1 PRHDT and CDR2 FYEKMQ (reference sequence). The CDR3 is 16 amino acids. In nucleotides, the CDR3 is TGTGCCAGCAGCACCCTCGGGGGGGGGTCCACAGATACGCAGTATTTT. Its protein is CASSTLGGGSTDTQYF.

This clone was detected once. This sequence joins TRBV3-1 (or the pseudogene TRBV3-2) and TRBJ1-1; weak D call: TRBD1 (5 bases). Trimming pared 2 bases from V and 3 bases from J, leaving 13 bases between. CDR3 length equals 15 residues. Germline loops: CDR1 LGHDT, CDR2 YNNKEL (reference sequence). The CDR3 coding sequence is TGTGCCAGCAGCCAATTAAGGGGTGGGTACACTGAAGCTTTCTTT. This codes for CASSQLRGGYTEAFF.

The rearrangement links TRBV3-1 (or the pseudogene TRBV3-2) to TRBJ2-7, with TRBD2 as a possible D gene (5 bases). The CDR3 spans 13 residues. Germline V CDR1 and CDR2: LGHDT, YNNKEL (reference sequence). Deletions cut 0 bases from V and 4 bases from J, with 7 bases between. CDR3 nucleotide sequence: TGTGCCAGCAGCCAAGATCGGGGATACGAGCAGTACTTC. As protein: CASSQDRGYEQYF.

The CDR3 sequence is CASSPGQGGPEAFF. The CDR3 region has the DNA TGTGCCAGCAGCCCGGGACAGGGAGGGCCTGAAGCTTTCTTT. J is TRBJ1-1 and V is TRBV7-8; 9 nucleotides line up with TRBD1. Germline CDR1 and CDR2: SGHVS and FQNEAQ. This CDR3 region has 14 residues. Losses at the gene ends were 5 bases for V and 6 bases for J; bases not matched to a gene: 7.

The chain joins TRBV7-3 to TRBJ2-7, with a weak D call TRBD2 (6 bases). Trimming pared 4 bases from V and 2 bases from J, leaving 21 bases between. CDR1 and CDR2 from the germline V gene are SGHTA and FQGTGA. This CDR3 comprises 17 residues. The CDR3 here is CASSSTRFGGTAYEQYF. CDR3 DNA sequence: TGTGCCAGCAGCTCTACCCGGTTTGGCGGGACGGCCTACGAGCAGTACTTC.

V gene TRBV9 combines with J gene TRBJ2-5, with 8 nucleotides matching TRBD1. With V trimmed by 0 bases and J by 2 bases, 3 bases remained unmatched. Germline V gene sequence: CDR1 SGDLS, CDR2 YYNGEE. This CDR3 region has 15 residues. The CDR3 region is CASSVEDRGQETQYF. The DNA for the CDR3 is TGTGCCAGCAGCGTAGAAGACAGGGGACAAGAGACCCAGTACTTC.

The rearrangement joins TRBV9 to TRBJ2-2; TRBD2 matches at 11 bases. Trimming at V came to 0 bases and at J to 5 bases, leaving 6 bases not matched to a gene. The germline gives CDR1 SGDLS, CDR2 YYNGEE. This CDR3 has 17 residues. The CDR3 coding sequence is TGTGCCAGCAGCGTAGTTGCTAGCGGGGGGCTTACCGGGGAGCTGTTTTTT. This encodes CASSVVASGGLTGELFF.

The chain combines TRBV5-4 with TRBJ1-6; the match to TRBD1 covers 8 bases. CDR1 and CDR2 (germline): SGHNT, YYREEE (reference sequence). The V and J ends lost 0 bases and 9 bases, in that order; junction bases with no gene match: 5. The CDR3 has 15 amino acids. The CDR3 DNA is TGTGCCAGCAGCTTGGCCAGGGGGCAGGGTTCACCCCTCCACTTT. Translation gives CASSLARGQGSPLHF.

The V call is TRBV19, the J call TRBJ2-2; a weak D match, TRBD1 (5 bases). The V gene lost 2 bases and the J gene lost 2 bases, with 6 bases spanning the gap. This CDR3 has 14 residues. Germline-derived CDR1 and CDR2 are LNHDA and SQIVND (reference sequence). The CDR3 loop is CASSIRGNTGELFF. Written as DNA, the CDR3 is TGTGCCAGTAGTATAAGGGGAAACACCGGGGAGCTGTTTTTT.

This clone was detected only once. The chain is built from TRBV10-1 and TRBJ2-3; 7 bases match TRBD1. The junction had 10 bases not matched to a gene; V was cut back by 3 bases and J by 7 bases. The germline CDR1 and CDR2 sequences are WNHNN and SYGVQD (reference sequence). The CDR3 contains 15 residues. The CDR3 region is CASSEGGEGKYTQYF. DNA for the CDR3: TGCGCCAGCAGTGAAGGGGGCGAGGGCAAGTATACGCAGTATTTT.

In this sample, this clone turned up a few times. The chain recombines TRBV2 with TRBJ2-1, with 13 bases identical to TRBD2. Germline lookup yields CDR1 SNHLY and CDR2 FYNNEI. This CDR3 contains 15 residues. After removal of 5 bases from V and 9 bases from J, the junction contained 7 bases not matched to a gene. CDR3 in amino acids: CASSLGLAGAGEQFF. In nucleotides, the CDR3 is TGTGCCAGCAGTCTTGGACTAGCGGGGGCGGGTGAGCAGTTCTTC. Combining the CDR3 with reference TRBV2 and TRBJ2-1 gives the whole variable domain EPEVTQTPSHQVTQMGQEVILRCVPISNHLYFYWYRQILGQKVEFLVSFYNNEISEKSEIFDDQFSVERPDGSNFTLKIRSTKLEDSAMYFCASSLGLAGAGEQFFGPGTRLTVL.

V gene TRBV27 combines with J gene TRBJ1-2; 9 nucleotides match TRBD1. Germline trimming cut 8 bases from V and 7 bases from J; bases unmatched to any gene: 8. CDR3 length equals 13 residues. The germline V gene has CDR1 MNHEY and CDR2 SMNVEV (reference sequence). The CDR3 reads CASGPGTGTGYTF. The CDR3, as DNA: TGTGCCAGCGGGCCGGGGACAGGGACTGGCTACACCTTC.

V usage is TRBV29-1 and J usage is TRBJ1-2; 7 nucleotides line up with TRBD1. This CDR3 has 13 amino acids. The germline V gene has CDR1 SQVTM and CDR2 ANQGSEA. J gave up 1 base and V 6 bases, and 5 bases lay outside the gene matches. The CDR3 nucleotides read TGCAGCGTGGTACAGGGGATTAACTATGGCTACACCTTC. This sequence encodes CSVVQGINYGYTF.

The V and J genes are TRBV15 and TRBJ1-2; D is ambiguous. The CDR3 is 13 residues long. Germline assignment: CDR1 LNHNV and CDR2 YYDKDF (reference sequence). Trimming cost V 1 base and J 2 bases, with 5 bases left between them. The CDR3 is CATSRGGNYGYTF. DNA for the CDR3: TGTGCCACCAGCAGAGGCGGAAACTATGGCTACACCTTC.

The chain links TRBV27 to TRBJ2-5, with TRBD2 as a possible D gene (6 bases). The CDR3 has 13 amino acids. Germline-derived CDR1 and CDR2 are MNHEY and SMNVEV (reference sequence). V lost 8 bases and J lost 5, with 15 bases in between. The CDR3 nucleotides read TGTGCCAGCGGGGCCGGGGGAACGGAGACCCAGTACTTC. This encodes CASGAGGTETQYF.

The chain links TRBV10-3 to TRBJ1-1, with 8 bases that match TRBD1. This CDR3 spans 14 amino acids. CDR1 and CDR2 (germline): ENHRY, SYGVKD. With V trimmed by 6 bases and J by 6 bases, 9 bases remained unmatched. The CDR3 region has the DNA TGTGCCATCAGGTCCAGGGGGCAGGAGGCTGAAGCTTTCTTT. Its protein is CAIRSRGQEAEAFF.

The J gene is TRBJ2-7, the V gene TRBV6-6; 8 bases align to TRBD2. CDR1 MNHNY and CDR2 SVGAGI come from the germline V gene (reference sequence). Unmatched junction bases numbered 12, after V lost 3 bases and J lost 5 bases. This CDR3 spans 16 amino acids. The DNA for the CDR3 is TGTGCCAGCAGTTATCCGGGACTAGGGGTCTTCCACGAGCAGTACTTC. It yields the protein CASSYPGLGVFHEQYF.

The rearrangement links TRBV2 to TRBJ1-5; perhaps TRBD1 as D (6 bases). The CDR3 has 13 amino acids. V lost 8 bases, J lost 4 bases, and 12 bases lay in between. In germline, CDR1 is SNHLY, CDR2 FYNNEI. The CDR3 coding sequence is TGTGCCAGCGCGGACAGAGAAAATCAGCCCCAGCATTTT. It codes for CASADRENQPQHF. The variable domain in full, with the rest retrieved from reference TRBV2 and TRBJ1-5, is EPEVTQTPSHQVTQMGQEVILRCVPISNHLYFYWYRQILGQKVEFLVSFYNNEISEKSEIFDDQFSVERPDGSNFTLKIRSTKLEDSAMYFCASADRENQPQHFGDGTRLSIL.